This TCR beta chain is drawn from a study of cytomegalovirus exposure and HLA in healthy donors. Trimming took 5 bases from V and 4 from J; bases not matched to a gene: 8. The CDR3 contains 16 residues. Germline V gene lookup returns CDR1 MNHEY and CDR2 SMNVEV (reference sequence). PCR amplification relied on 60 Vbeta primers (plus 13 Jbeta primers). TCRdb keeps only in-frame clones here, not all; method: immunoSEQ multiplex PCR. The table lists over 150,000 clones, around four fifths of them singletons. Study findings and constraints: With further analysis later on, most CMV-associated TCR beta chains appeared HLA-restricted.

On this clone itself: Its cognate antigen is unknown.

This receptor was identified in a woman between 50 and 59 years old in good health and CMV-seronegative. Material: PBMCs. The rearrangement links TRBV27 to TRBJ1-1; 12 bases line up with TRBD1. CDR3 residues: CASSPGTGGAGTEAFF. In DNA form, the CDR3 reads TGTGCCAGCAGTCCCGGGACAGGGGGCGCCGGCACTGAAGCTTTCTTT.